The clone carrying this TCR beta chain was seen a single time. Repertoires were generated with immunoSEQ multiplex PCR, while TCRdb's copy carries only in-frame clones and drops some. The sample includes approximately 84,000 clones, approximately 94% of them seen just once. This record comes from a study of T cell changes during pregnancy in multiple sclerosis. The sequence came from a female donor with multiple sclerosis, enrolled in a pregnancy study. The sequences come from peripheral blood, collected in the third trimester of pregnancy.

In DNA, the CDR3 is TGTGCCAGCAGCCAAGGACTAGCGGAGACCGGGGAGCTGTTTTTT. Translating it yields CASSQGLAETGELFF. The V call is TRBV4-2, the J call TRBJ2-2; 9 bases fit TRBD2. The CDR3 consists of 15 residues. The junction had 2 bases not matched to a gene; V was cut back by 1 base and J by 5 bases. The V gene's germline CDR1 is LGHNA and CDR2 YNFKEQ.